This record concerns one T cell receptor beta chain sequence. CDR3 length equals 17 residues. From germline, CDR1 is SGHRS and CDR2 YFSETQ. V lost 2 bases and J 4 bases, leaving 19 bases between the germline ends. Each of the donors had around 9 milliliters of peripheral blood drawn into EDTA-treated Vacutainer tubes. The sample originates from a study of blood T cells in healthy people across ages. A second PCR, run for about 7 to 11 cycles, used a sample-barcoded 5' primer plus a J-beta primer mix. Via MiXCR, TCRdb re-called the 5' RACE reads, giving one row per CDR3 protein. The sample lists about 1,400,000 distinct CDR3 sequences; 59% were seen once.

Input material: blood. The clonotype was recovered from a man aged 18 to 29 in good health. The chain recombines TRBV5-1 with TRBJ2-1; D possibly corresponds to TRBD2 (6 bases). Here the CDR3 reads CASSFPLRGQGYNEQFF. Written as DNA, the CDR3 is TGCGCCAGCAGCTTTCCTTTGCGGGGCCAGGGTTACAATGAGCAGTTCTTC.